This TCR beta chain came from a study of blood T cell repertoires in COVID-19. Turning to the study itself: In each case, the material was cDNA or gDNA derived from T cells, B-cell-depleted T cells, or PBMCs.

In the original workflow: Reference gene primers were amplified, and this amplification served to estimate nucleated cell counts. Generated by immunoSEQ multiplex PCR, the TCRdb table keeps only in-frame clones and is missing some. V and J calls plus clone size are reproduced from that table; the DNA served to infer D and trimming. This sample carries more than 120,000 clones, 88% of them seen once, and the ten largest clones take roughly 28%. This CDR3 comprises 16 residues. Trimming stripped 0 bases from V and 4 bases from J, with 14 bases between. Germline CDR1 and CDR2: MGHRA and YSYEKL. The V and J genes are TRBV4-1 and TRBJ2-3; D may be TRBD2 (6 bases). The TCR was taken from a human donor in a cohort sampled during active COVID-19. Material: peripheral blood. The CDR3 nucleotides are TGCGCCAGCAGCCAAGATGGGCTAGCGTTTTCAGATACGCAGTATTTT. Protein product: CASSQDGLAFSDTQYF.